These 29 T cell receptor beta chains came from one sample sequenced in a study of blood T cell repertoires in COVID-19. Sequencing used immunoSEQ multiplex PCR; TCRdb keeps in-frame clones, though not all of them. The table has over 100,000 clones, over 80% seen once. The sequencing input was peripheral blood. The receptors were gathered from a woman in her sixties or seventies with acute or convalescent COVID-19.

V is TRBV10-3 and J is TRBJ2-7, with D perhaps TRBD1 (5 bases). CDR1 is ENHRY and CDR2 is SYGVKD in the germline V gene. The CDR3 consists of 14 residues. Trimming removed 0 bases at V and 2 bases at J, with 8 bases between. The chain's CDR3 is CAISESDSPYEQYF. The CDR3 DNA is TGTGCCATCAGTGAGTCAGACAGCCCCTACGAGCAGTACTTC.

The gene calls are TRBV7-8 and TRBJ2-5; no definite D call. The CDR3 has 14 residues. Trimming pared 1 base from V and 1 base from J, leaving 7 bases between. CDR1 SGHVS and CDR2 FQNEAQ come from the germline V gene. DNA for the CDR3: TGTGCCAGCAGCTTAGTAACAGCCCAAGAGACCCAGTACTTC. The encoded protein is CASSLVTAQETQYF.

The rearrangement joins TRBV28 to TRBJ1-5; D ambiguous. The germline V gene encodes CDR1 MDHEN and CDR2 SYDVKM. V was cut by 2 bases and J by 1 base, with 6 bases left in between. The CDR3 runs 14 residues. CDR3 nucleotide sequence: TGTGCCAGCAGTTTAGCGGGGAGCAATCAGCCCCAGCATTTT. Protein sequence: CASSLAGSNQPQHF. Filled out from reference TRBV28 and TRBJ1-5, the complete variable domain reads DVKVTQSSRYLVKRTGEKVFLECVQDMDHENMFWYRQDPGLGLRLIYFSYDVKMKEKGDIPEGYSVSREKKERFSLILESASTNQTSMYLCASSLAGSNQPQHFGDGTRLSIL.

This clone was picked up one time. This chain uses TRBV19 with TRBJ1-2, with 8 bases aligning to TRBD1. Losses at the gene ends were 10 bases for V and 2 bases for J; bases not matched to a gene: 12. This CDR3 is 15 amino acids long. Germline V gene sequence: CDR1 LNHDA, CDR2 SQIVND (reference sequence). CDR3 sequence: CATRMGRTGNYGYTF. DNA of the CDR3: TGTGCCACCCGGATGGGTCGGACAGGGAACTATGGCTACACCTTC.

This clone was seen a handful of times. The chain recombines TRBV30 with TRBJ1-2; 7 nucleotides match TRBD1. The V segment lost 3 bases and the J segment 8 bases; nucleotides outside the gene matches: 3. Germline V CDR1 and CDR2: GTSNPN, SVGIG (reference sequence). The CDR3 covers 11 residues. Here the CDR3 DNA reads TGTGCCTGGAGGCGACAGGGCGGCTACACCTTC. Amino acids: CAWRRQGGYTF.

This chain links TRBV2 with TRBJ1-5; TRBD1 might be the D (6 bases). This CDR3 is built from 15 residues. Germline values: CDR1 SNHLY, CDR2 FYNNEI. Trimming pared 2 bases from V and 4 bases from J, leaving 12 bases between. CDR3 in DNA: TGTGCCAGCAGTGAAAGGACAGCAACTAATCAGCCCCAGCATTTT. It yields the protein CASSERTATNQPQHF. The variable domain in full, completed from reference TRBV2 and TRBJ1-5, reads EPEVTQTPSHQVTQMGQEVILRCVPISNHLYFYWYRQILGQKVEFLVSFYNNEISEKSEIFDDQFSVERPDGSNFTLKIRSTKLEDSAMYFCASSERTATNQPQHFGDGTRLSIL.

The CDR3 DNA is TGTGCCAGCAGTACCAAAGCCCACCGAGTCTCGGTCACCGGGGAGCTGTTTTTT. Its translation: CASSTKAHRVSVTGELFF. J is TRBJ2-2 and V is TRBV13; D is ambiguous. The CDR3 has 18 amino acids. Between the trimmed V and J ends, which lost 6 bases and 4 bases, there was a span of 24 bases. Germline assignment: CDR1 PRHDT and CDR2 FYEKMQ (reference sequence).

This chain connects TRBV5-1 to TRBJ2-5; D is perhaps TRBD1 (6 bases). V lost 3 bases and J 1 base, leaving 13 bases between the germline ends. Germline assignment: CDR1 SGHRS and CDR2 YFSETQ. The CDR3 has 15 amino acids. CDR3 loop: CASSSGTQSQETQYF. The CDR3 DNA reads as TGCGCCAGCAGCTCAGGGACACAAAGCCAAGAGACCCAGTACTTC.

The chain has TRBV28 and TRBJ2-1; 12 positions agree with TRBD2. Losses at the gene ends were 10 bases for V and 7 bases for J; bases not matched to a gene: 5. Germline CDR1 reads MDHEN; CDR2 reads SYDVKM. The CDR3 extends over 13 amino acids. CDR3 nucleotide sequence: TGTGCCACACTAGCGGGGGGCATAAATGAGCAGTTCTTC. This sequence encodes CATLAGGINEQFF.

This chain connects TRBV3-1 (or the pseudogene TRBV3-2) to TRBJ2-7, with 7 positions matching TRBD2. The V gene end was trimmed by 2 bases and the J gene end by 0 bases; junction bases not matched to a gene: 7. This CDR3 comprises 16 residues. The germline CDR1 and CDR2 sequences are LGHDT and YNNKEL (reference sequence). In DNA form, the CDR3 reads TGTGCCAGCAGCCAACGCACAAGCGGGGACTCCTACGAGCAGTACTTC. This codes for CASSQRTSGDSYEQYF.

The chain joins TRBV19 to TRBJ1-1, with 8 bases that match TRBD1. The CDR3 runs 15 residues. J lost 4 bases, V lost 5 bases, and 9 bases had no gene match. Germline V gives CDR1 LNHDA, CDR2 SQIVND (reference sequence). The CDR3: CASSAGGYGVTEAFF. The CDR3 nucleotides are TGTGCCAGTAGTGCAGGGGGCTACGGTGTCACTGAAGCTTTCTTT.

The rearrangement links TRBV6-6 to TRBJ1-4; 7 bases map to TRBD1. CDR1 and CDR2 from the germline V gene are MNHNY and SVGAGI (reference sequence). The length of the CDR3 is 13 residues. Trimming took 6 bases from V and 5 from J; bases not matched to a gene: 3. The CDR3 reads CASRGQRNEKLFF. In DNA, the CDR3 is TGTGCCAGCAGGGGACAGCGAAATGAAAAACTGTTTTTT.

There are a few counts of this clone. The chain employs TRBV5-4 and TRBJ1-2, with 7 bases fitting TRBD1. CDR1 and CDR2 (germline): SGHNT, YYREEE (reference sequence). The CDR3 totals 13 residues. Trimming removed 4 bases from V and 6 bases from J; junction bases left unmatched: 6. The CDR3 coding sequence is TGTGCCAGCAGCACCCCAGGGGGAAATGGCTACACCTTC. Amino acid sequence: CASSTPGGNGYTF.

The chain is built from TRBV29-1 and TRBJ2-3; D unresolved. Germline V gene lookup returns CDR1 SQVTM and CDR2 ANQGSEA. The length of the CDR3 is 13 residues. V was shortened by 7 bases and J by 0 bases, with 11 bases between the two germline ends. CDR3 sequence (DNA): TGCAGCGCCACGTACAGCAGCACAGATACGCAGTATTTT. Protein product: CSATYSSTDTQYF.

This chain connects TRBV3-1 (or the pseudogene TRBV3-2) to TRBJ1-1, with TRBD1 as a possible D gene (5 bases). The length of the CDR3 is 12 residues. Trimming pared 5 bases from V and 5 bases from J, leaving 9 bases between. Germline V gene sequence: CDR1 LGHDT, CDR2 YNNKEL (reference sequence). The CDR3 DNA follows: TGTGCCAGCAGCTGGTCAGGGACTGAAGCTTTCTTT. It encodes CASSWSGTEAFF.

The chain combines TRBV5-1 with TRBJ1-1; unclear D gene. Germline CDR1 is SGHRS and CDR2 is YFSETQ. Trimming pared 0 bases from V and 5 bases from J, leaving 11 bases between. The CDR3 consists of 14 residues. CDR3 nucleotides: TGCGCCAGCAGCTTGGCCCTAGGAAGGACTGAAGCTTTCTTT. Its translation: CASSLALGRTEAFF.

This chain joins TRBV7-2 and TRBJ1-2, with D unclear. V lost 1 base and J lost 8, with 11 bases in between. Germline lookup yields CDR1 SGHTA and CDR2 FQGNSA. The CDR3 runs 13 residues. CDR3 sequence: CASSLDPGRGYTF. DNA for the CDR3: TGTGCCAGCAGCTTAGACCCGGGAAGGGGCTACACCTTC.

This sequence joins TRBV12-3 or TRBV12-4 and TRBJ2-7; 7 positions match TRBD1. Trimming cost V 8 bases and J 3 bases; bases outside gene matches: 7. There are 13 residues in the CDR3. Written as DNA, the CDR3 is TGTGCCAGCGGACAGGCCCTATACTACGAGCAGTACTTC. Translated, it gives CASGQALYYEQYF.

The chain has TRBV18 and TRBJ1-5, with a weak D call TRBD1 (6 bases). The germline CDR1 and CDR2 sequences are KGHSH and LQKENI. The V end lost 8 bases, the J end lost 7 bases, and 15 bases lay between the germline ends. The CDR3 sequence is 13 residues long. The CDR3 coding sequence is TGTGCCAGCACCCCCGGACAGTCCCAGCCCCAGCATTTT. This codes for CASTPGQSQPQHF.

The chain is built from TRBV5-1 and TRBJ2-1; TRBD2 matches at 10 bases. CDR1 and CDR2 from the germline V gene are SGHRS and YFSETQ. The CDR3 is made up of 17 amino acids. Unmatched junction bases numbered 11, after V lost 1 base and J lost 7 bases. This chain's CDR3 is CASSLLPSGGLGNEQFF. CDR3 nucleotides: TGCGCCAGCAGCTTGTTACCTAGCGGGGGCCTTGGGAATGAGCAGTTCTTC.

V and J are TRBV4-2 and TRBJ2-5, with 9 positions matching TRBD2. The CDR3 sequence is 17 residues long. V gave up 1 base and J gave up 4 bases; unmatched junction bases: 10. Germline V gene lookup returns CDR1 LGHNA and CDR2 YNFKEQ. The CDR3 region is CASSQGSAGGRRETQYF. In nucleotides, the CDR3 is TGTGCCAGCAGCCAAGGAAGCGCGGGGGGGCGTCGAGAGACCCAGTACTTC.

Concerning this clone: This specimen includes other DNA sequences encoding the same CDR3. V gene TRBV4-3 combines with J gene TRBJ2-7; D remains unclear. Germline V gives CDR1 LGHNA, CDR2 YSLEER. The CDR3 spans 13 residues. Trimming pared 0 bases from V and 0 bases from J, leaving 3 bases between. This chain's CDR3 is CASSQDSSYEQYF. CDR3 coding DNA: TGCGCCAGCAGCCAAGACAGCTCCTACGAGCAGTACTTC.

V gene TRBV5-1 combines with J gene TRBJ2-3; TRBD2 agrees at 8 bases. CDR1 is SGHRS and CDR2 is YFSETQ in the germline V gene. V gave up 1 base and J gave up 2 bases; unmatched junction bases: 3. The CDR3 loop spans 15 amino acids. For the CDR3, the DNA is TGCGCCAGCAGCTTGCTTAGCGGGATCACAGATACGCAGTATTTT. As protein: CASSLLSGITDTQYF. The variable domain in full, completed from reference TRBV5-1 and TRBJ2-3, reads KAGVTQTPRYLIKTRGQQVTLSCSPISGHRSVSWYQQTPGQGLQFLFEYFSETQRNKGNFPGRFSGRQFSNSRSEMNVSTLELGDSALYLCASSLLSGITDTQYFGPGTRLTVL.

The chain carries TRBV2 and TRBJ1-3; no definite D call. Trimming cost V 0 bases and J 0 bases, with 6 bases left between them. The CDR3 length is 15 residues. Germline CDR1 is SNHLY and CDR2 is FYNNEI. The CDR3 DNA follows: TGTGCCAGCAGTGAAGCTGGCATCTCTGGAAACACCATATATTTT. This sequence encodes CASSEAGISGNTIYF.

In DNA form, the CDR3 reads TGTGCCAGCAGCTTAAGGGCGGGAACGAACACCGGGGAGCTGTTTTTT. This encodes CASSLRAGTNTGELFF. The chain carries TRBV7-3 and TRBJ2-2; tentatively, D is TRBD2 (6 bases). This CDR3 has 16 amino acids. Germline V CDR1 and CDR2: SGHTA, FQGTGA. V lost 1 base and J 0 bases, leaving 9 bases between the germline ends.

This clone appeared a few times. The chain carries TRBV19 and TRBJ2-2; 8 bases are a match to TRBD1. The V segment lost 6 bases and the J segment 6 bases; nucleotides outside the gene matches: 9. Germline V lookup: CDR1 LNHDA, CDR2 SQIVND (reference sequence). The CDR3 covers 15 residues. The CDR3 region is CASRNRGTTAGELFF. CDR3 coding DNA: TGTGCCAGTAGAAACAGGGGGACGACAGCCGGGGAGCTGTTTTTT.

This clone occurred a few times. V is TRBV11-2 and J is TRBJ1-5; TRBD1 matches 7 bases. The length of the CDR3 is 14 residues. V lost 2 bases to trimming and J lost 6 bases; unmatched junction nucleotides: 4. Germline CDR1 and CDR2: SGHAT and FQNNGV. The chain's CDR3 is CASSLNRGLQPQHF. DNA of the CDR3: TGTGCCAGCAGCTTAAATAGGGGGCTTCAGCCCCAGCATTTT.

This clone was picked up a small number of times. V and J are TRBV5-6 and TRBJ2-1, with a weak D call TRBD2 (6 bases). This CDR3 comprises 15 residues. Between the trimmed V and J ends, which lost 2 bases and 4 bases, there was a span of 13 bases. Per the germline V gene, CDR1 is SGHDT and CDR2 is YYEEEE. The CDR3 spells CASSLRLDSYNEQFF. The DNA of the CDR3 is TGTGCCAGCAGCTTACGACTAGATTCTTACAATGAGCAGTTCTTC.

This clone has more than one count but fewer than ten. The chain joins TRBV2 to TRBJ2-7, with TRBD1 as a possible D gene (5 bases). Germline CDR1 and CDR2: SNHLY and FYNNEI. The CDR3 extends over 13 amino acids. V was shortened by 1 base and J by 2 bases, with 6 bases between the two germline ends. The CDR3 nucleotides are TGTGCCAGCAGTGAAGACAGGCCCTACGAGCAGTACTTC. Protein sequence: CASSEDRPYEQYF. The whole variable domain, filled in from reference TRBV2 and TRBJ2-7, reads EPEVTQTPSHQVTQMGQEVILRCVPISNHLYFYWYRQILGQKVEFLVSFYNNEISEKSEIFDDQFSVERPDGSNFTLKIRSTKLEDSAMYFCASSEDRPYEQYFGPGTRLTVT.